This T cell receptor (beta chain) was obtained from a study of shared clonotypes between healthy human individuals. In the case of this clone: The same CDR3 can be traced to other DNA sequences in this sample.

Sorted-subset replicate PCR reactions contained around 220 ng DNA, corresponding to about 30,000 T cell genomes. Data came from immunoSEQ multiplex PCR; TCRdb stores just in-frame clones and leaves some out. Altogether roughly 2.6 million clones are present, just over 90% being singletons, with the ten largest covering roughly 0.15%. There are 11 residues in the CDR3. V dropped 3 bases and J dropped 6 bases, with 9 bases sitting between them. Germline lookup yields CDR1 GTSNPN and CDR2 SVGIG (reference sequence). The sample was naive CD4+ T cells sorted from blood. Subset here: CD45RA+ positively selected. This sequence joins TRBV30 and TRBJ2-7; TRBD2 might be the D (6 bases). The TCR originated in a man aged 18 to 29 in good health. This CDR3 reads CAWRAGGEQYF. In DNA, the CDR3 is TGTGCCTGGAGGGCCGGGGGCGAGCAGTACTTC.